This TCR beta chain was observed in a study of blood T cell repertoires in COVID-19. Study details: The United States, Italy and Spain supplied acute and convalescent COVID-19 samples.

The assay was immunoSEQ multiplex PCR, and TCRdb's table has in-frame clones only and misses some. There are about 300,000 clones in the sample; 90% occur only once, and roughly 1.1% lies in the top ten. After removal of 5 bases from V and 0 bases from J, the junction contained 7 bases not matched to a gene. Germline CDR1 reads SNHLY; CDR2 reads FYNNEI. The CDR3 loop spans 16 amino acids. Input material: PBMCs or T cells enriched from blood (not recorded which). The clonotype was recovered from a woman aged 25 to 39 who had recovered from COVID-19. The gene calls are TRBV2 and TRBJ2-1; 7 nucleotides align to TRBD1. CDR3: CASSLTGSSSYNEQFF. DNA for the CDR3: TGTGCCAGCAGTTTGACAGGGTCCTCCTCCTACAATGAGCAGTTCTTC. Full variable domain (outside the CDR3, taken from reference TRBV2 and TRBJ2-1): EPEVTQTPSHQVTQMGQEVILRCVPISNHLYFYWYRQILGQKVEFLVSFYNNEISEKSEIFDDQFSVERPDGSNFTLKIRSTKLEDSAMYFCASSLTGSSSYNEQFFGPGTRLTVL.